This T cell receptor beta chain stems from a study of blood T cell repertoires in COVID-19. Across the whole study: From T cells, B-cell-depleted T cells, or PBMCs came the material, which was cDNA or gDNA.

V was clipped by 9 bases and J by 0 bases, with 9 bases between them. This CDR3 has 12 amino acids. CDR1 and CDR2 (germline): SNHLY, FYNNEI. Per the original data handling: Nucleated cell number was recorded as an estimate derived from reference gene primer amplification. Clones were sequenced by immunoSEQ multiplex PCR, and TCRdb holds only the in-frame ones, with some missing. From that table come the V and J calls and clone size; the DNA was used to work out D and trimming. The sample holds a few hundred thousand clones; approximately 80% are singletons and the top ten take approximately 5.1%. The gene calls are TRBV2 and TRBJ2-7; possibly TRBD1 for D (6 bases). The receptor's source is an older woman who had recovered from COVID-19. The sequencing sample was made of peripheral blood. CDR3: CARGQRSYEQYF. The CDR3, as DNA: TGTGCCAGAGGACAGCGCTCCTACGAGCAGTACTTC.